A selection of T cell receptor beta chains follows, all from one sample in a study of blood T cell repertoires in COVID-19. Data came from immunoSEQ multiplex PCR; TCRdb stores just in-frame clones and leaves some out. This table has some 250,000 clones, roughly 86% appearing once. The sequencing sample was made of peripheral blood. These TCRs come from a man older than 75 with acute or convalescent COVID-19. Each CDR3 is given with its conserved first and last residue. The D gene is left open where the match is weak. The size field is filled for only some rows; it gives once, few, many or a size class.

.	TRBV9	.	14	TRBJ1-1	CASSVGGGGTEAFF	TGTGCCAGCAGCGTAGGGGGAGGGGGCACTGAAGCTTTCTTT
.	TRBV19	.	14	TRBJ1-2	CASSPPQGWDGYTF	TGTGCCAGTAGCCCACCCCAGGGATGGGATGGCTACACCTTC
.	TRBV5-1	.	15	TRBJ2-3	CASSLGVGAVDTQYF	TGCGCCAGCAGCTTGGGAGTAGGAGCGGTAGATACGCAGTATTTT
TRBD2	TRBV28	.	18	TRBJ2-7	CASSPGLAGGLSSYEQYF	TGTGCCAGCAGTCCGGGACTAGCGGGAGGCCTTAGCTCCTACGAGCAGTACTTC
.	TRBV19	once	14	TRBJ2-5	CASIGQGGGETQYF	TGTGCCAGTATTGGACAGGGCGGGGGAGAGACCCAGTACTTC
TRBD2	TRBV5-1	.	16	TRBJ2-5	CASSLGSGRSQETQYF	TGCGCCAGCAGCTTGGGAAGCGGGAGGTCCCAAGAGACCCAGTACTTC
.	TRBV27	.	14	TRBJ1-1	CASSSQGKDTEAFF	TGTGCCAGCAGTTCGCAGGGGAAGGACACTGAAGCTTTCTTT
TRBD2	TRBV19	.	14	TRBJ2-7	CASRLAGTSYEQYF	TGTGCCAGTAGGTTAGCGGGGACGTCCTACGAGCAGTACTTC
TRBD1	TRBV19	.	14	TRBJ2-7	CASSNGQATYEQYF	TGTGCCAGTAGTAATGGACAGGCGACCTACGAGCAGTACTTC
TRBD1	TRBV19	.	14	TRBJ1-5	CASSLRTGSGPQHF	TGTGCCAGTAGTCTCCGGACAGGGAGTGGGCCCCAGCATTTT
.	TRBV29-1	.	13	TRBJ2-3	CSVDVGATDTQYF	TGCAGCGTTGATGTGGGAGCCACAGATACGCAGTATTTT
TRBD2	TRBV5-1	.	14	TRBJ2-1	CASSPTSGYNEQFF	TGCGCCAGCAGCCCGACTAGCGGCTACAATGAGCAGTTCTTC
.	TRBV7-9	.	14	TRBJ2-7	CASSLAPGSYEQYF	TGTGCCAGCAGCTTAGCCCCCGGCTCCTACGAGCAGTACTTC
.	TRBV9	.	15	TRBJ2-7	CASSVGPGANYEQYF	TGTGCCAGCAGCGTAGGTCCTGGGGCCAACTACGAGCAGTACTTC